The 32 T cell receptor beta chains given below trace back to one sample, sequenced in a study of blood T cell repertoires in COVID-19. Only in-frame clones appear in the TCRdb table, and some are missing; sequencing was by immunoSEQ multiplex PCR. The sample records almost 200,000 clones, around 85% being singletons. The sequencing input was peripheral blood. The receptor source for this set is a man aged 60 to 75 with COVID-19, enrolled during active disease.

This clone was detected only once. V gene TRBV12-5 combines with J gene TRBJ1-5, with 8 bases identical to TRBD1. Trimming cost V 9 bases and J 10 bases; bases outside gene matches: 14. The germline CDR1 and CDR2 sequences are LGHNT and FRNRAP. This CDR3 has 14 residues. CDR3 sequence: CASASGGEWNPQHF. The CDR3 nucleotides read TGTGCTAGCGCCTCAGGGGGCGAATGGAACCCCCAGCATTTT.

The CDR3 is CASSLILNTEAFF. DNA for the CDR3: TGCGCCAGCAGCCTTATCTTGAACACTGAAGCTTTCTTT. V usage is TRBV5-1 and J usage is TRBJ1-1; D unresolved. CDR3 size: 13 residues. The germline gives CDR1 SGHRS, CDR2 YFSETQ. V shed 4 bases and J shed 0 bases, with 7 bases lying between them.

This rearrangement joins TRBV6-1 to TRBJ1-6; maybe TRBD1 (6 bases). V dropped 4 bases and J dropped 8 bases, with 21 bases sitting between them. Per germline, CDR1 MNHNS and CDR2 SASEGT. This CDR3 is built from 17 residues. CDR3 in DNA: TGTGCCAGCAGTGCGAATCCTTACAGGGTTCCGGATTCACCCCTCCACTTT. It translates to CASSANPYRVPDSPLHF.

The genes are TRBV24-1 and TRBJ2-2, with D hard to call. The CDR3 contains 13 residues. V lost 4 bases and J 1 base, leaving 3 bases between the germline ends. Germline V gene lookup returns CDR1 KGHDR and CDR2 SFDVKD. Written as DNA, the CDR3 is TGTGCCACCAGTGACCGGAACACCGGGGAGCTGTTTTTT. It specifies CATSDRNTGELFF.

The chain is built from TRBV30 and TRBJ2-3; D perhaps matches TRBD2 (6 bases). Germline V gives CDR1 GTSNPN, CDR2 SVGIG (reference sequence). The CDR3 is 14 residues long. With 2 bases removed from V and 2 bases from J, the gap between germline ends came to 11 bases. CDR3 nucleotide sequence: TGTGCCTGGAGTTTATCGGGACTCACAGATACGCAGTATTTT. Protein sequence: CAWSLSGLTDTQYF.

This clone was counted once. The gene calls are TRBV7-3 and TRBJ2-3; D remains ambiguous. The CDR3 loop spans 13 amino acids. Trimming cost V 0 bases and J 5 bases, with 6 bases left between them. Germline-derived CDR1 and CDR2 are SGHTA and FQGTGA. CDR3: CASSLTLLDTQYF. CDR3 bases: TGTGCCAGCAGCTTAACCCTCTTAGATACGCAGTATTTT.

The rearrangement links TRBV28 to TRBJ1-2; 9 bases are a match to TRBD1. From germline, CDR1 is MDHEN and CDR2 SYDVKM. Losses at the gene ends were 0 bases for V and 7 bases for J; bases not matched to a gene: 3. The CDR3 runs to 14 residues. The CDR3 protein is CASSLWDRGGGYTF. CDR3 coding DNA: TGTGCCAGCAGTTTATGGGACAGGGGCGGTGGCTACACCTTC.

The V and J genes are TRBV5-6 and TRBJ1-1, with D possibly being TRBD1 (5 bases). This CDR3 comprises 14 residues. Trimming shortened V by 2 bases and J by 10 bases, and 18 bases separated the two germline ends. Looked up from germline, CDR1 is SGHDT and CDR2 is YYEEEE. The CDR3 spells CASSFYTAGVAAFF. The CDR3 bases are TGTGCCAGCAGCTTTTATACCGCGGGGGTAGCAGCTTTCTTT.

The V and J genes are TRBV10-3 and TRBJ2-3; D possibly corresponds to TRBD2 (5 bases). The V and J ends lost 6 bases and 0 bases respectively, with 13 bases between them. The germline V gene encodes CDR1 ENHRY and CDR2 SYGVKD. The CDR3 is made up of 15 amino acids. CDR3 protein: CAISRRGASTDTQYF. CDR3 in DNA: TGTGCCATCAGCCGCCGGGGAGCTAGCACAGATACGCAGTATTTT.

This clone was recorded once. The chain recombines TRBV5-4 with TRBJ1-2, with 8 bases that match TRBD1. Germline V CDR1 and CDR2: SGHNT, YYREEE (reference sequence). The CDR3 contains 15 residues. Losses at the gene ends were 3 bases for V and 5 bases for J; bases not matched to a gene: 9. The CDR3: CASSYGQGLGYGYTF. The CDR3 DNA reads as TGTGCCAGCAGCTACGGACAGGGCCTCGGGTATGGCTACACCTTC.

CDR3 amino acids: CASSSQGNYGYTF. The CDR3 bases are TGTGCCAGCAGCTCACAGGGGAACTATGGCTACACCTTC. This sequence joins TRBV6-5 and TRBJ1-2; 7 nucleotides line up with TRBD1. Losses at the gene ends were 6 bases for V and 2 bases for J; bases not matched to a gene: 3. This CDR3 contains 13 residues. CDR1 is MNHEY and CDR2 is SVGAGI in the germline V gene.

CDR3 nucleotides: TGTGCCAGCAGCTTACTAAGGGGTAATTCACCCCTCCACTTT. Translated, it gives CASSLLRGNSPLHF. The rearrangement joins TRBV11-2 to TRBJ1-6, with D possibly being TRBD1 (5 bases). Germline V CDR1 and CDR2: SGHAT, FQNNGV. The V gene lost 2 bases and the J gene lost 6 bases, with 8 bases spanning the gap. This CDR3 has 14 amino acids.

V is TRBV3-1 (or the pseudogene TRBV3-2) and J is TRBJ2-1, with TRBD2 as a possible D gene (5 bases). V was clipped by 7 bases and J by 6 bases, with 13 bases between them. Germline V gene lookup returns CDR1 LGHDT and CDR2 YNNKEL (reference sequence). The CDR3 covers 13 residues. In DNA form, the CDR3 reads TGTGCCAGCACCTACTCAAGCGGCAATGAGCAGTTCTTC. Translation: CASTYSSGNEQFF.

V usage is TRBV10-3 and J usage is TRBJ1-5; 8 bases are shared with TRBD1. The CDR3 runs 18 residues. Germline V gene lookup returns CDR1 ENHRY and CDR2 SYGVKD. Germline trimming cut 1 base from V and 2 bases from J; bases unmatched to any gene: 10. The CDR3 region has the DNA TGTGCCATCAGTGAGTTTTGGACAGGGACGATGGGCAATCAGCCCCAGCATTTT. The encoded protein is CAISEFWTGTMGNQPQHF.

This chain joins TRBV5-1 and TRBJ1-3; 7 bases match TRBD1. The CDR3 is 15 residues long. The germline gives CDR1 SGHRS, CDR2 YFSETQ. V shed 0 bases, J shed 4 bases, and the junction held 4 bases outside the gene matches. CDR3 sequence: CASSLAATGGNTIYF. The CDR3, as DNA: TGCGCCAGCAGCTTGGCGGCGACAGGGGGAAACACCATATATTTT. Combining the CDR3 with reference TRBV5-1 and TRBJ1-3 gives the whole variable domain KAGVTQTPRYLIKTRGQQVTLSCSPISGHRSVSWYQQTPGQGLQFLFEYFSETQRNKGNFPGRFSGRQFSNSRSEMNVSTLELGDSALYLCASSLAATGGNTIYFGEGSWLTVV.

The chain is built from TRBV9 and TRBJ2-1; 13 bases match TRBD2. Germline trimming cut 3 bases from V and 6 bases from J; bases unmatched to any gene: 3. Germline lookup yields CDR1 SGDLS and CDR2 YYNGEE. This CDR3 is 15 amino acids long. Written as DNA, the CDR3 is TGTGCCAGCAGCGCCGGGACTAGCGGGATCAATGAGCAGTTCTTC. Translation gives CASSAGTSGINEQFF.

V gene TRBV7-8 combines with J gene TRBJ1-1; D ambiguous. There are 11 residues in the CDR3. V was clipped by 2 bases and J by 6 bases, with 4 bases between them. The germline V gene has CDR1 SGHVS and CDR2 FQNEAQ. The CDR3 nucleotides read TGTGCCAGCAGCTTATTCTCTGAAGCTTTCTTT. Its translation is CASSLFSEAFF.

The chain carries TRBV10-3 and TRBJ2-7; 7 nucleotides agree with TRBD1. V shed 6 bases and J 6 bases; nucleotides not matched to a gene: 8. The CDR3 consists of 13 residues. The V gene's germline CDR1 is ENHRY and CDR2 SYGVKD. CDR3 residues: CAIRTGAVGEQYF. CDR3 nucleotide sequence: TGTGCCATCAGAACAGGGGCGGTTGGCGAGCAGTACTTC.

J is TRBJ2-2 and V is TRBV3-1 (or the pseudogene TRBV3-2); D is possibly TRBD2 (7 bases). The CDR3 runs 16 residues. V dropped 2 bases and J dropped 1 base, with 11 bases sitting between them. Germline lookup yields CDR1 LGHDT and CDR2 YNNKEL (reference sequence). Here the CDR3 DNA reads TGTGCCAGCAGCCAAAGGGGGGGAAGGAACACCGGGGAGCTGTTTTTT. This translates into CASSQRGGRNTGELFF.

This clone was found once. The chain links TRBV6-1 to TRBJ1-1; TRBD1 is a possible D gene (6 bases). The ends were cut back, 3 bases at V and 6 bases at J, with 20 bases in the middle. This CDR3 contains 16 residues. Germline V gene lookup returns CDR1 MNHNS and CDR2 SASEGT. The CDR3 loop reads CASSELLSRDTSEAFF. The CDR3 DNA is TGTGCCAGCAGTGAGCTCCTTTCCCGGGACACCTCTGAAGCTTTCTTT.

The V gene is TRBV7-9, the J gene TRBJ2-1; no reliable D call. Germline values: CDR1 SEHNR, CDR2 FQNEAQ (reference sequence). The V and J ends lost 5 bases and 4 bases respectively, with 12 bases between them. CDR3 length equals 14 residues. Here the CDR3 DNA reads TGTGCCAGCAGCGCTAGGAGCTTTTACAATGAGCAGTTCTTC. Amino acid sequence: CASSARSFYNEQFF.

The rearrangement joins TRBV2 to TRBJ1-5, with 8 bases aligning to TRBD1. The germline V gene encodes CDR1 SNHLY and CDR2 FYNNEI. Losses at the gene ends were 3 bases for V and 2 bases for J; bases not matched to a gene: 3. The CDR3 sequence is 15 residues long. CDR3 sequence (DNA): TGTGCCAGCAGTGACCTGACAGGGGGCAATCAGCCCCAGCATTTT. It is translated as CASSDLTGGNQPQHF.

The genes are TRBV11-2 and TRBJ2-3, with TRBD2 as a possible D gene (5 bases). The germline V and J ends were trimmed by 1 base and 6 bases, with 14 bases remaining between them. The CDR3 totals 15 residues. Germline CDR1 and CDR2: SGHAT and FQNNGV. The chain's CDR3 is CASSLGDSPGDTQYF. For the CDR3, the DNA is TGTGCCAGCAGCTTAGGGGATAGCCCGGGGGATACGCAGTATTTT.

This clone was counted a few times. The gene calls are TRBV28 and TRBJ2-5; D is undetermined. The CDR3 runs 15 residues. V lost 6 bases to trimming and J lost 5 bases, with 19 bases between them. Germline CDR1 MDHEN, CDR2 SYDVKM. This CDR3 reads CASSSPLPPRETQYF. For the CDR3, the DNA is TGTGCCAGCAGCTCCCCCCTACCACCGAGGGAGACCCAGTACTTC.

This clone was recorded once. The chain recombines TRBV6-6 with TRBJ2-5; D is uncertain. The CDR3 has 12 amino acids. Per the germline V gene, CDR1 is MNHNY and CDR2 is SVGAGI (reference sequence). V was shortened by 0 bases and J by 5 bases, with 4 bases between the two germline ends. The CDR3 loop is CASSYSRETQYF. The CDR3, as DNA: TGTGCCAGCAGTTACTCGAGGGAGACCCAGTACTTC.

The chain links TRBV6-5 to TRBJ1-5; D gene unclear. The V end was cut by 4 bases, the J end by 2 bases, with 6 bases between. The CDR3 is 13 residues long. CDR1 and CDR2 (germline): MNHEY, SVGAGI. CDR3 nucleotides: TGTGCCAGCAGTTTGCAGGGCAATCAGCCCCAGCATTTT. This sequence encodes CASSLQGNQPQHF.

This clone was observed a single time. The chain uses TRBV5-1 and TRBJ1-2; 8 nucleotides line up with TRBD1. J gave up 5 bases and V 4 bases, and 7 bases lay outside the gene matches. The CDR3 is made up of 14 amino acids. Germline lookup yields CDR1 SGHRS and CDR2 YFSETQ. The CDR3 DNA reads as TGCGCCAGCAGCCCGGACGGACAGGGTTATGGCTACACCTTC. Protein product: CASSPDGQGYGYTF.

The chain links TRBV10-2 to TRBJ1-1, with no clear D. This CDR3 comprises 14 residues. Germline CDR1 is WSHSY and CDR2 is SAAADI. Deletions cut 2 bases from V and 0 bases from J, with 7 bases between. This CDR3 reads CASSEKHLNTEAFF. The CDR3 region has the DNA TGCGCCAGCAGTGAGAAACACCTGAACACTGAAGCTTTCTTT.

The rearrangement uses TRBV19 and TRBJ1-4; 7 nucleotides align to TRBD1. The CDR3 runs 15 residues. Germline lookup yields CDR1 LNHDA and CDR2 SQIVND (reference sequence). V dropped 4 bases and J dropped 7; count of bases not matched to a gene: 9. DNA of the CDR3: TGTGCCAGTAGTACCCGGACAGGTCTTATTGAAAAACTGTTTTTT. Amino acid sequence: CASSTRTGLIEKLFF.

This clone was observed a few times. This sample includes further DNA sequences coding for the same CDR3. The rearrangement uses TRBV12-3 or TRBV12-4 and TRBJ1-5; no clear D gene. The CDR3 consists of 13 residues. The germline V and J ends were trimmed by 6 bases and 4 bases, with 10 bases remaining between them. This CDR3 is CASSPYSNQPQHF. CDR3 coding DNA: TGTGCCAGCAGCCCTTACAGTAATCAGCCCCAGCATTTT.

The chain links TRBV15 to TRBJ1-4; D call uncertain. This CDR3 has 14 amino acids. The germline V gene encodes CDR1 LNHNV and CDR2 YYDKDF (reference sequence). The V end was cut by 2 bases, the J end by 5 bases, with 9 bases between. This chain's CDR3 is CATSRHEINEKLFF. As DNA, the CDR3 is TGTGCCACCAGCAGACACGAGATCAATGAAAAACTGTTTTTT.

The chain combines TRBV5-1 with TRBJ2-7; 9 nucleotides match TRBD2. CDR1 and CDR2 (germline): SGHRS, YFSETQ. The CDR3 is 15 residues long. V was clipped by 4 bases and J by 3 bases; unmatched bases: 8. This CDR3 is CASSGDGTSNYEQYF. CDR3 nucleotide sequence: TGCGCCAGCAGCGGGGACGGGACTAGCAACTACGAGCAGTACTTC.